The sequence of this TCR beta chain was determined in a study of blood T cells in healthy people across ages. The second PCR ran roughly 6 to 11 cycles with a sample-barcoded 5' primer and J-beta primers. In TCRdb, the 5' RACE reads were re-called with MiXCR into one record per CDR3 protein. The repertoire consists of about 1.8 million distinct CDR3 sequences, with less than 50% occurring once and the leading ten covering more than 2%. Specimen: blood. This TCR derives from a woman between 35 and 50 years old in good health.

CDR3 bases: TGTGCCAGCAGTCTTAGGTGGGGCTCTGGGGCCAACGTCCTGACTTTC. Protein product: CASSLRWGSGANVLTF. The rearrangement joins TRBV7-2 to TRBJ2-6; D not resolved. Germline V gene data show CDR1 as SGHTA and CDR2 as FQGNSA. The CDR3 runs to 16 residues. V lost 6 bases and J 0 bases, leaving 12 bases between the germline ends.